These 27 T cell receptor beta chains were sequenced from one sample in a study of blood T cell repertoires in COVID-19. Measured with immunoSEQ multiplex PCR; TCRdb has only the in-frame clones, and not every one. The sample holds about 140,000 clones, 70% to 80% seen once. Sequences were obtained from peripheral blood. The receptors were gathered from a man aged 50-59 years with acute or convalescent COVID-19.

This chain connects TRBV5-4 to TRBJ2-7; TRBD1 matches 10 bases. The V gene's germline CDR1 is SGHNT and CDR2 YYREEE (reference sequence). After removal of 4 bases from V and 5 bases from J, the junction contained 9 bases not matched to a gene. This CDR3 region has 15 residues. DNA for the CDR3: TGTGCCAGCAGCGTACCGGGACAGGGGTCTCACGAGCAGTACTTC. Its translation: CASSVPGQGSHEQYF.

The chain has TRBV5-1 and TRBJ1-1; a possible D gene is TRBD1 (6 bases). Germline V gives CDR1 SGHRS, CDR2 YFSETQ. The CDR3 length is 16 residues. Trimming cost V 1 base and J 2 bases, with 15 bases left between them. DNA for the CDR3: TGCGCCAGCAGCTTGACAACCGGGACACACAACACTGAAGCTTTCTTT. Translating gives CASSLTTGTHNTEAFF. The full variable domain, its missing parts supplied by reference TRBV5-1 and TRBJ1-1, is KAGVTQTPRYLIKTRGQQVTLSCSPISGHRSVSWYQQTPGQGLQFLFEYFSETQRNKGNFPGRFSGRQFSNSRSEMNVSTLELGDSALYLCASSLTTGTHNTEAFFGQGTRLTVV.

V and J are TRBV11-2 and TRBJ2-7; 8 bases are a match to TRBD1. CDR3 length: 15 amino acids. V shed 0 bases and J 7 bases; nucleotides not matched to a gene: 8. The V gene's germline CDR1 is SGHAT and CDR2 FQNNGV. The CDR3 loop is CASSLDRQGAREQYF. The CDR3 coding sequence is TGTGCCAGCAGCTTAGATAGGCAGGGGGCTCGTGAGCAGTACTTC.

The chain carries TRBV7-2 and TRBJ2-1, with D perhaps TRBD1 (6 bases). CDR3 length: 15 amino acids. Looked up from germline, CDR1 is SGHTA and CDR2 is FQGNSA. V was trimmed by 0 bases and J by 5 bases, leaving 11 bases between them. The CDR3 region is CASSLAGAPNNEQFF. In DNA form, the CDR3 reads TGTGCCAGCAGCTTAGCGGGGGCACCTAACAATGAGCAGTTCTTC.

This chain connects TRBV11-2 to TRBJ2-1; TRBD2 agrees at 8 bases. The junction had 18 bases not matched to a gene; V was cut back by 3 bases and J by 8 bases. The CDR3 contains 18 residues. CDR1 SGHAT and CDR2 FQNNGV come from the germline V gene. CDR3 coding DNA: TGTGCCAGCAGCTTCTGGGGTCTCGGGGGGGACTTGTTCCATGAGCAGTTCTTC. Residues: CASSFWGLGGDLFHEQFF. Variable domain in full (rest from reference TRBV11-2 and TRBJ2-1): EAGVAQSPRYKIIEKRQSVAFWCNPISGHATLYWYQQILGQGPKLLIQFQNNGVVDDSQLPKDRFSAERLKGVDSTLKIQPAKLEDSAVYLCASSFWGLGGDLFHEQFFGPGTRLTVL.

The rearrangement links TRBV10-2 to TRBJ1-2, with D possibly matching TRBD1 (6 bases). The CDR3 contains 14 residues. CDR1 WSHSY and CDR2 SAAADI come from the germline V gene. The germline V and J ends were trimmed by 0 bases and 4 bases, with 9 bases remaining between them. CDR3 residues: CASSESGGPYGYTF. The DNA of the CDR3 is TGCGCCAGCAGTGAGTCGGGGGGGCCCTATGGCTACACCTTC.

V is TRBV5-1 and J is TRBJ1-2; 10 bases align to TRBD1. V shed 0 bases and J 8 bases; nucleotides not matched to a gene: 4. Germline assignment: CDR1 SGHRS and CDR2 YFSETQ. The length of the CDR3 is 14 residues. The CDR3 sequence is CASSLDGTGDGYTF. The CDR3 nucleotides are TGCGCCAGCAGCTTGGACGGGACAGGGGACGGCTACACCTTC.

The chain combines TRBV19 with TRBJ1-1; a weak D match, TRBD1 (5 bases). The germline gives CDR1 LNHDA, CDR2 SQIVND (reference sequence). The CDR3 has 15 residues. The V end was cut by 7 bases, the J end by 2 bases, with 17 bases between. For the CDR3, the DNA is TGTGCCAGTAACTCATTGGAGGGGACCAACACTGAAGCTTTCTTT. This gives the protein CASNSLEGTNTEAFF.

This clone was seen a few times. CDR3: CASRTRGQVTEAFF. For the CDR3, the DNA is TGTGCCAGCAGGACCAGGGGGCAGGTGACTGAAGCTTTCTTT. This chain connects TRBV6-5 to TRBJ1-1; 8 bases align to TRBD1. Trimming at V came to 6 bases and at J to 5 bases, leaving 8 bases not matched to a gene. Germline V CDR1 and CDR2: MNHEY, SVGAGI. This CDR3 spans 14 amino acids.

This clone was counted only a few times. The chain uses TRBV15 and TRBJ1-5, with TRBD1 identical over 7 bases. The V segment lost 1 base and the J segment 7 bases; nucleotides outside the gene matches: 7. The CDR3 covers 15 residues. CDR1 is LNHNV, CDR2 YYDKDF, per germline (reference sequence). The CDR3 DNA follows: TGTGCCACCAGCAGAGTTGAGACAGGGTGGCAGCCCCAGCATTTT. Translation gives CATSRVETGWQPQHF.

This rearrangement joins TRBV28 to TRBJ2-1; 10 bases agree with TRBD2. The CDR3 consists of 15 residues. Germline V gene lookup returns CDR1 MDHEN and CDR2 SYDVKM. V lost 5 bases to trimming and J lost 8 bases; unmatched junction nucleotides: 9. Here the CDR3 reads CASSTSGGAVDEQFF. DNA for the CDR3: TGTGCCAGCAGTACCAGCGGGGGGGCCGTCGATGAGCAGTTCTTC.

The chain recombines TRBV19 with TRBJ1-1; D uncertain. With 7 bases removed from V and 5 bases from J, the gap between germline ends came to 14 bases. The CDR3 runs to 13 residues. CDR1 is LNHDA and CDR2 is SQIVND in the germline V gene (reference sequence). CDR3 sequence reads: CASMGPRETEAFF. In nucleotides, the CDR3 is TGTGCCAGTATGGGCCCCCGAGAGACTGAAGCTTTCTTT.

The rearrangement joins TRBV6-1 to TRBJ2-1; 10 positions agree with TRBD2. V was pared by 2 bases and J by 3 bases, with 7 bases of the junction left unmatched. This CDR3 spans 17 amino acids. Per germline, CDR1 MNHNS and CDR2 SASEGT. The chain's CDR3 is CASSERSSGGFYNEQFF. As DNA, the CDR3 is TGTGCCAGCAGTGAAAGGTCTAGCGGGGGTTTCTACAATGAGCAGTTCTTC.

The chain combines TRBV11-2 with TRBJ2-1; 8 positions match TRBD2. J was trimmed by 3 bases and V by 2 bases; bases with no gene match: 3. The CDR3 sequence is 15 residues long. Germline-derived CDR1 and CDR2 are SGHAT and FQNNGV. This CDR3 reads CASSLYRGGYNEQFF. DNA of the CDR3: TGTGCCAGCAGCTTATACCGGGGGGGCTACAATGAGCAGTTCTTC.

CDR3 nucleotides: TGCGCCAGCAGCTTGGTGGAGCCGGGAGATACGCAGTATTTT. Translated, it gives CASSLVEPGDTQYF. The chain is built from TRBV5-1 and TRBJ2-3; D unclear. Germline-derived CDR1 and CDR2 are SGHRS and YFSETQ. V was cut by 0 bases and J by 5 bases, with 10 bases left in between. There are 14 residues in the CDR3.

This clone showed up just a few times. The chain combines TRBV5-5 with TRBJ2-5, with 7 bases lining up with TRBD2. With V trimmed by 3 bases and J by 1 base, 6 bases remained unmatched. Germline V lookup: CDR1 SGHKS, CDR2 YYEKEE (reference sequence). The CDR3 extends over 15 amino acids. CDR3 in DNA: TGTGCCAGCAGCTCAGAGCGGGGTGGCCAAGAGACCCAGTACTTC. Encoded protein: CASSSERGGQETQYF.

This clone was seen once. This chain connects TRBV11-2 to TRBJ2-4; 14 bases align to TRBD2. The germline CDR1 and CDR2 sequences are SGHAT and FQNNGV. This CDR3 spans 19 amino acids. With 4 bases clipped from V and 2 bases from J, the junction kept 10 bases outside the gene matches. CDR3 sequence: CASSSRLAGGRGTKNIQYF. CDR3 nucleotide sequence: TGTGCCAGCAGCTCCCGACTAGCGGGGGGGCGTGGGACCAAAAACATTCAGTACTTC.

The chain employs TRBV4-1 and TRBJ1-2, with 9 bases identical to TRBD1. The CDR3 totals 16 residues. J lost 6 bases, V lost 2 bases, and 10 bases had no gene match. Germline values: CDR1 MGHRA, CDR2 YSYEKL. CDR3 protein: CASSQPRDRERHGYTF. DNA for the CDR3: TGCGCCAGCAGCCAACCTAGGGACAGGGAACGACATGGCTACACCTTC.

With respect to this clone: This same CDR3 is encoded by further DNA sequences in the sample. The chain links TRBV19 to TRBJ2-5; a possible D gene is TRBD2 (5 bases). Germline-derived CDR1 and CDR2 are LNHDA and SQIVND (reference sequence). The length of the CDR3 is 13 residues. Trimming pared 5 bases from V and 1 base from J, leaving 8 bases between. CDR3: CASSPGLQETQYF. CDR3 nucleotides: TGTGCCAGTAGTCCAGGACTCCAAGAGACCCAGTACTTC.

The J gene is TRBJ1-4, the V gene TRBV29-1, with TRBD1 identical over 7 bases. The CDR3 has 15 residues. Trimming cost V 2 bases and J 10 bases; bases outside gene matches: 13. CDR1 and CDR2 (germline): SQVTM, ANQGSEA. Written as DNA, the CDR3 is TGCAGCGTTGAAAAACAGGGGAGTTCTAAAGGAAAACTGTTTTTT. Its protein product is CSVEKQGSSKGKLFF.

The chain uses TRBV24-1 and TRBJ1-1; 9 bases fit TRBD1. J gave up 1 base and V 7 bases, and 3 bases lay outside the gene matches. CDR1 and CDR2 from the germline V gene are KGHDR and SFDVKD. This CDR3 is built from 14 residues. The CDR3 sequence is CATRGTGSNTEAFF. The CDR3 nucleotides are TGTGCCACCAGGGGGACAGGGTCGAACACTGAAGCTTTCTTT.

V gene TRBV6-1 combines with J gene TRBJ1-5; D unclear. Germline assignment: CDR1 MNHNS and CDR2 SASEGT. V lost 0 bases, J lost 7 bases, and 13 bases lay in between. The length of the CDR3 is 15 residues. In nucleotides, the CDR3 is TGTGCCAGCAGTGAAGCTATAATAGTACTCCAGCCCCAGCATTTT. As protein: CASSEAIIVLQPQHF.

This CDR3 reads CASKGQRNTEAFF. The CDR3 DNA reads as TGTGCCAGCAAAGGACAGAGAAACACTGAAGCTTTCTTT. V and J are TRBV2 and TRBJ1-1, with D possibly matching TRBD1 (6 bases). The germline V gene encodes CDR1 SNHLY and CDR2 FYNNEI. The CDR3 is 13 amino acids. The germline V and J ends were trimmed by 7 bases and 2 bases, with 11 bases remaining between them. The full variable domain, with the rest looked up from reference TRBV2 and TRBJ1-1, is EPEVTQTPSHQVTQMGQEVILRCVPISNHLYFYWYRQILGQKVEFLVSFYNNEISEKSEIFDDQFSVERPDGSNFTLKIRSTKLEDSAMYFCASKGQRNTEAFFGQGTRLTVV.

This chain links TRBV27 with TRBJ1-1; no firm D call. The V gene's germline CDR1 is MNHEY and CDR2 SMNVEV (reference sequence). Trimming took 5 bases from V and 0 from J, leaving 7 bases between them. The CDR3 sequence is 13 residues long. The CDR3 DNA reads TGTGCCAGCAGTAGCACCCTGAACACTGAAGCTTTCTTT. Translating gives CASSSTLNTEAFF.

The CDR3 spells CASSFPQVTQYF. The CDR3 bases are TGTGCCAGCAGCTTCCCCCAGGTTACGCAGTATTTT. The chain combines TRBV7-2 with TRBJ2-3; D gene uncertain. Germline V gene lookup returns CDR1 SGHTA and CDR2 FQGNSA. The CDR3 extends over 12 amino acids. V was shortened by 3 bases and J by 8 bases, with 9 bases between the two germline ends.

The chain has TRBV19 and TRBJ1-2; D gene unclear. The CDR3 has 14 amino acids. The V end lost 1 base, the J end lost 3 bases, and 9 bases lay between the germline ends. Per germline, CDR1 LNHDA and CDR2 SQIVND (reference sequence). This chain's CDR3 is CASSIGDRDYGYTF. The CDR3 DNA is TGTGCCAGTAGTATAGGAGACCGGGACTATGGCTACACCTTC.

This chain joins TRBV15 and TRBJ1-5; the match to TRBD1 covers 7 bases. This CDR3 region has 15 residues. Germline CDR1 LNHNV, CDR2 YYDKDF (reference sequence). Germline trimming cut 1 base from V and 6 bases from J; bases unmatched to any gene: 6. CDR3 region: CATSRARQGGQPQHF. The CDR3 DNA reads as TGTGCCACCAGCAGAGCTAGACAGGGAGGTCAGCCCCAGCATTTT.